What follows describes a single TCR beta chain. This sample was included in a study of regulatory T cells in long-lasting Graves disease. CDR1 and CDR2 from the germline V gene are MNHNY and SVGAGI (reference sequence). The CDR3 extends over 17 amino acids. Trimming stripped 0 bases from V and 0 bases from J, with 14 bases between. As to time point: newly diagnosed GD, antithyroid drugs for less than 3 months. The authors made the TCR library using RNA they extracted from PBMCs. Investigators prepared the TCR beta libraries by applying iRepertoire HTBI primers and Arm-PCR of CDR3 regions. TCRdb itself ran the multiplex PCR reads through MiXCR, one entry per CDR3 protein. The repertoire holds under 300,000 distinct CDR3 sequences, with 18% as singletons. The data also belong to a second study, concerning T cells in Graves' hyperthyroidism and ophthalmopathy.

The rearrangement links TRBV6-6 to TRBJ1-1; tentatively, D is TRBD1 (5 bases). This specimen consisted of peripheral blood mononuclear cells (PBMCs), obtained at new diagnosis, from a patient treated with antithyroid drugs. The TCR sequence derives from a woman in her twenties or thirties with Graves disease. The CDR3 sequence: CASSYSVGHAMNTEAFF. The CDR3 DNA follows: TGTGCCAGCAGTTACTCGGTCGGACACGCGATGAACACTGAAGCTTTCTTT.